This entry describes one T cell receptor (beta chain). Its target antigen remains unknown. Qualities for individual bases were not recorded, and no much larger clone is one base off. Library generation was performed with the immunoSEQ multiplex PCR assay. What TCRdb holds here is the immuneACCESS table cut down to in-frame rearrangements. Part of the clones is not present; checked against another copy, under half of the missing clones reflect an unresolved V gene, and the others are unexplained. The table for this sample lists about 77,000 clones; more than 85% of them were counted only once. The leading ten clones occupy about 2.5% of the sample. This specimen comes from a study of T cell changes during pregnancy in multiple sclerosis (dated by TCRdb to about 2019). Regarding the research as a whole: Changes in the T cell repertoire over the course of pregnancy were examined in this study in women with multiple sclerosis.

V is pared back by 0 bases and J by 5 bases, with 10 bases lying between the germline termini. Via the germline V gene (reference sequence), CDR1 is LNHNV and CDR2 YYDKDF. The CDR3 spans 14 residues, from the cysteine through the phenylalanine. This entry keeps only the CDR3 DNA: 42 bases, framed from base 1. The source was peripheral blood, collected after pregnancy. The rearrangement joined TRBV15 to TRBJ2-5; a weak D assignment points to TRBD2 (6 bases agree). This sequence originates from a female donor in good health, enrolled as a control in a pregnancy study. The base sequence is TGTGCCACCAGCAGAGATCGAGGGAGGGAGACCCAGTACTTC. Its protein product is CATSRDRGRETQYF.